This is a list of T cell receptor beta chains from one sample in a study of CD8+CD57+ T cells in acquired aplastic anemia. Each CDR3 protein gets one entry after TCRdb re-called the reads with MiXCR. The data contain 150,000 to 200,000 distinct CDR3 sequences, less than 50% of them singletons. The sequencing input was sorted CD4+, CD8+, or CD8+CD57+ T cells (not recorded which) from PBMCs. The source of these receptors is a human donor with aplastic anemia. Both conserved end residues are part of each CDR3. Each record gives: J gene, D gene, V gene, CDR3 protein. D genes are given only for firm matches.

j_call: TRBJ2-7; d_call: -; v_call: TRBV2; cdr3_aa: CASSAATYEQYF
j_call: TRBJ1-2; d_call: TRBD1; v_call: TRBV20-1; cdr3_aa: CSAEGQGRGGYTF
j_call: TRBJ2-7; d_call: -; v_call: TRBV7-9; cdr3_aa: CASSYTGVSSYEQYF
j_call: TRBJ2-1; d_call: -; v_call: TRBV29-1; cdr3_aa: CSVVRYNEQFF
j_call: TRBJ2-7; d_call: -; v_call: TRBV24-1; cdr3_aa: CATSLAGQLNYEQYF
j_call: TRBJ1-1; d_call: -; v_call: TRBV5-1; cdr3_aa: CASSEGSAEAFF
j_call: TRBJ2-3; d_call: TRBD2; v_call: TRBV9; cdr3_aa: CASSVSSGGLDTQYF
j_call: TRBJ2-3; d_call: -; v_call: TRBV11-1; cdr3_aa: CASSLSTTYGDTQYF
j_call: TRBJ2-7; d_call: -; v_call: TRBV5-1; cdr3_aa: CASSPPQAAIYEQYF
j_call: TRBJ1-6; d_call: TRBD1; v_call: TRBV6-5; cdr3_aa: CASSYGQGTPLHF
j_call: TRBJ2-7; d_call: -; v_call: TRBV5-1; cdr3_aa: CASSSGTFTVEQYF
j_call: TRBJ1-2; d_call: -; v_call: TRBV7-3; cdr3_aa: CASSPLQGRNYGYTF
j_call: TRBJ2-3; d_call: TRBD2; v_call: TRBV30; cdr3_aa: CAWSNPGLADTDTQYF
j_call: TRBJ2-7; d_call: -; v_call: TRBV30; cdr3_aa: CAWEQGYEQYF
j_call: TRBJ2-3; d_call: -; v_call: TRBV6-5; cdr3_aa: CASSSGVATPADTQYF
j_call: TRBJ2-5; d_call: TRBD1; v_call: TRBV20-1; cdr3_aa: CSARDDRVGRETQYF
j_call: TRBJ2-1; d_call: -; v_call: TRBV11-2; cdr3_aa: CASSYTVTGINEQFF
j_call: TRBJ1-2; d_call: -; v_call: TRBV14; cdr3_aa: CASSQGSVRREGGYTF
j_call: TRBJ2-7; d_call: TRBD1; v_call: TRBV10-3; cdr3_aa: CAISGTGGYEQYF
j_call: TRBJ1-5; d_call: -; v_call: TRBV7-8; cdr3_aa: CASSPLSRGQPQHF
j_call: TRBJ1-1; d_call: -; v_call: TRBV27; cdr3_aa: CASSFLALGHETEAFF
j_call: TRBJ2-3; d_call: TRBD2; v_call: TRBV5-1; cdr3_aa: CASGLAGATDTQYF
j_call: TRBJ1-1; d_call: TRBD1; v_call: TRBV7-2; cdr3_aa: CASSPSTGGLAEAFF
j_call: TRBJ2-1; d_call: -; v_call: TRBV5-5; cdr3_aa: CASSLFPDEQFF
j_call: TRBJ2-7; d_call: -; v_call: TRBV11-1; cdr3_aa: CASSLVGITSSYEQYF
j_call: TRBJ1-1; d_call: -; v_call: TRBV29-1; cdr3_aa: CSALIGVTEAFF
j_call: TRBJ1-1; d_call: -; v_call: TRBV7-9; cdr3_aa: CASSLISEEAFF
j_call: TRBJ1-5; d_call: -; v_call: TRBV4-2; cdr3_aa: CASSQDMETSNQPQHF
j_call: TRBJ2-2; d_call: -; v_call: TRBV5-6; cdr3_aa: CASSLAGRMNTGELFF
j_call: TRBJ2-1; d_call: TRBD2; v_call: TRBV24-1; cdr3_aa: CATSDRWTSNEQFF
j_call: TRBJ2-7; d_call: -; v_call: TRBV4-3; cdr3_aa: CASSQEIRDEQYF
j_call: TRBJ1-2; d_call: TRBD1; v_call: TRBV7-6; cdr3_aa: CASTPGQGDGYTF
j_call: TRBJ1-1; d_call: -; v_call: TRBV29-1; cdr3_aa: CSVEVGVPEAFF
j_call: TRBJ2-1; d_call: -; v_call: TRBV24-1; cdr3_aa: CATAEDSKTYNEQFF
j_call: TRBJ2-2; d_call: TRBD1; v_call: TRBV6-1; cdr3_aa: CASTDTGGPGELFF
j_call: TRBJ2-5; d_call: -; v_call: TRBV6-1; cdr3_aa: CASSPQGWETQYF
j_call: TRBJ1-4; d_call: -; v_call: TRBV7-6; cdr3_aa: CASSARVGGEKLFF
j_call: TRBJ2-3; d_call: -; v_call: TRBV9; cdr3_aa: CASSVGPRTDTQYF
j_call: TRBJ1-5; d_call: -; v_call: TRBV25-1; cdr3_aa: CASSEQGSSNQPQHF
j_call: TRBJ2-7; d_call: TRBD2; v_call: TRBV7-9; cdr3_aa: CASSFGLAGIDEQYF
j_call: TRBJ2-2; d_call: TRBD1; v_call: TRBV19; cdr3_aa: CASSMTGIAGELFF
j_call: TRBJ2-2; d_call: TRBD2; v_call: TRBV24-1; cdr3_aa: CATSAWDSGANTGELFF
j_call: TRBJ2-7; d_call: TRBD2; v_call: TRBV11-2; cdr3_aa: CASSSFGLAGGSYEQYF